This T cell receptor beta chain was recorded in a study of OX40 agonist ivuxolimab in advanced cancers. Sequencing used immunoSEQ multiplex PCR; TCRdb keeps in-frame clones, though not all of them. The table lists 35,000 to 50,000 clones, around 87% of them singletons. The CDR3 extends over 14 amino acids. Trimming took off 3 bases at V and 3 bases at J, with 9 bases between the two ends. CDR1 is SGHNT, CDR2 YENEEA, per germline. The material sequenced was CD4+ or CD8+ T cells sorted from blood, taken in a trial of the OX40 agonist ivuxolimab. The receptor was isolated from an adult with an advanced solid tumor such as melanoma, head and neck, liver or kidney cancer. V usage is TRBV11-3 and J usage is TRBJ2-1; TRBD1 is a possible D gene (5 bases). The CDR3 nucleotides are TGTGCCAGCAGCTTCGCAGGGCGCTACAATGAGCAGTTCTTC. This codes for CASSFAGRYNEQFF.